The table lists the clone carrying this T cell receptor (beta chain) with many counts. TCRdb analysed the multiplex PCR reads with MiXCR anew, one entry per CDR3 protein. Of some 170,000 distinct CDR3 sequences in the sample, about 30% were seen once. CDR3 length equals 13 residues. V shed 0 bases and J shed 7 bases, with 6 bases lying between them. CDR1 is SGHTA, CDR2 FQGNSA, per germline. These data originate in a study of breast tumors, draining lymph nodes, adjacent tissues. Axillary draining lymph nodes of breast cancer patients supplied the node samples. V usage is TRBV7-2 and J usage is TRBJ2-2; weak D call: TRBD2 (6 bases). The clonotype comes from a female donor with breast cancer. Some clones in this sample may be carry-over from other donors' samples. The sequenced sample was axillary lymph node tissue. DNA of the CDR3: TGTGCCAGCAGCTTAGCGGGAGGCGGGGAGCTGTTTTTT. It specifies CASSLAGGGELFF.